These 24 T cell receptor beta chains were sequenced from one sample in a study of blood T cell repertoires in COVID-19. Profiled with immunoSEQ multiplex PCR; TCRdb holds only in-frame clones, not every one. Among some 260,000 clones listed, 87% were seen once. The sequencing sample was made of peripheral blood. The source is a man between 18 and 29 years old with active or convalescent COVID-19.

This rearrangement joins TRBV19 to TRBJ1-3; tentatively, D is TRBD1 (6 bases). The CDR3 length is 15 residues. Germline V gives CDR1 LNHDA, CDR2 SQIVND (reference sequence). V gave up 1 base and J gave up 4 bases, with 11 bases separating them. The DNA of the CDR3 is TGTGCCAGTAGTATAGCACAGGGAAGAGGAAACACCATATATTTT. Protein product: CASSIAQGRGNTIYF.

In its sample, this clone was seen once. J is TRBJ1-1 and V is TRBV30; 8 nucleotides agree with TRBD1. J lost 4 bases, V lost 0 bases, and 4 bases had no gene match. The CDR3 loop spans 14 amino acids. From germline, CDR1 is GTSNPN and CDR2 SVGIG (reference sequence). This CDR3 is CAWSVLDRGTEAFF. The CDR3 DNA follows: TGTGCCTGGAGTGTACTCGACAGGGGCACTGAAGCTTTCTTT.

The chain recombines TRBV9 with TRBJ2-1; TRBD2 is a possible D gene (6 bases). The CDR3 spans 14 residues. The V and J ends lost 2 bases and 9 bases respectively, with 15 bases between them. Germline CDR1 reads SGDLS; CDR2 reads YYNGEE. This chain's CDR3 is CASSVGGEDTEQFF. The CDR3 DNA follows: TGTGCCAGCAGCGTCGGGGGAGAAGATACTGAGCAGTTCTTC.

The chain links TRBV28 to TRBJ2-1; 13 positions match TRBD2. Per the germline V gene, CDR1 is MDHEN and CDR2 is SYDVKM. The CDR3 has 15 residues. V gave up 5 bases and J gave up 7 bases; unmatched junction bases: 5. The chain's CDR3 is CASSATSGRLNEQFF. CDR3 nucleotide sequence: TGTGCCAGCAGTGCGACTAGCGGGAGGCTTAATGAGCAGTTCTTC.

CDR3 bases: TGTGCCAGCAGCTTGGGGGCCTTTGGCCCGACTGAAGCTTTCTTT. This codes for CASSLGAFGPTEAFF. The chain recombines TRBV5-4 with TRBJ1-1; D call uncertain. In germline, CDR1 is SGHNT, CDR2 YYREEE (reference sequence). V was cut by 0 bases and J by 5 bases, with 14 bases left in between. The CDR3 contains 15 residues.

This clone was detected once. The chain is built from TRBV15 and TRBJ1-4; 7 nucleotides agree with TRBD1. This CDR3 has 16 residues. Trimming took 1 base from V and 5 from J; bases not matched to a gene: 7. Germline CDR1 reads LNHNV; CDR2 reads YYDKDF (reference sequence). The DNA for the CDR3 is TGTGCCACCAGCAGAGCCCCGGGACAGTCAAATGAAAAACTGTTTTTT. The encoded protein is CATSRAPGQSNEKLFF.

In this sample, this clone turned up a few times. This chain links TRBV6-2 or TRBV6-3 with TRBJ2-7, with D possibly matching TRBD1 (6 bases). Germline assignment: CDR1 MNHEY and CDR2 SVGEGT. The CDR3 runs 16 residues. V was trimmed by 5 bases and J by 3 bases, leaving 20 bases between them. DNA for the CDR3: TGTGCCAGCAGTCCACCACCCAGGGGTGCCCTCTACGAGCAGTACTTC. It is translated as CASSPPPRGALYEQYF.

This chain uses TRBV7-3 with TRBJ2-1, with TRBD2 identical over 9 bases. Germline CDR1 is SGHTA and CDR2 is FQGTGA. The CDR3 totals 16 residues. J lost 6 bases, V lost 5 bases, and 11 bases had no gene match. DNA of the CDR3: TGTGCCAGCAGCCCCGCCCGACTAGCGGTTCCCAATGAGCAGTTCTTC. Its translation: CASSPARLAVPNEQFF.

V usage is TRBV4-1 and J usage is TRBJ1-1, with D maybe TRBD1 (6 bases). V shed 4 bases and J shed 7 bases, with 13 bases lying between them. Germline V gene data show CDR1 as MGHRA and CDR2 as YSYEKL. The CDR3 is 13 amino acids. CDR3 sequence: CASSPRQDFEAFF. The CDR3 nucleotides read TGCGCCAGCAGCCCACGACAGGACTTTGAAGCTTTCTTT.

The chain links TRBV2 to TRBJ1-1; 8 nucleotides align to TRBD1. V shed 6 bases and J 1 base; nucleotides not matched to a gene: 7. Germline V CDR1 and CDR2: SNHLY, FYNNEI. The CDR3 length is 15 residues. The CDR3 DNA follows: TGTGCCAGCAGCGGACAGGGTTTGGGGAACACTGAAGCTTTCTTT. Amino acid sequence: CASSGQGLGNTEAFF.

Concerning this clone: Other DNA sequences in the same sample also yield this CDR3. The chain recombines TRBV10-3 with TRBJ2-6; perhaps TRBD1 as D (5 bases). This CDR3 comprises 15 residues. Per the germline V gene, CDR1 is ENHRY and CDR2 is SYGVKD. The V and J ends lost 4 bases and 0 bases respectively, with 7 bases between them. Here the CDR3 reads CAISGQLSGANVLTF. CDR3 sequence (DNA): TGTGCCATCAGTGGACAGCTCTCTGGGGCCAACGTCCTGACTTTC.

About this clone: This same CDR3 is encoded by further DNA sequences in the sample. CDR3 nucleotides: TGTGCCAGCAGTTACTCCTCAGGGTCCTACGAGCAGTACTTC. This translates into CASSYSSGSYEQYF. The J gene is TRBJ2-7, the V gene TRBV6-5; TRBD1 might be the D (5 bases). The CDR3 is 14 amino acids. CDR1 is MNHEY and CDR2 is SVGAGI in the germline V gene. Between the trimmed V and J ends, which lost 0 bases and 1 base, there was a span of 7 bases.

This sequence joins TRBV27 and TRBJ1-6; 7 bases agree with TRBD1. Germline lookup yields CDR1 MNHEY and CDR2 SMNVEV (reference sequence). The J segment lost 4 bases and the V segment lost 7 bases, leaving 7 bases of the junction unmatched. The CDR3 is 15 amino acids. CDR3 bases: TGTGCCAGCAATAAAGGGGGCGCGTATAATTCACCCCTCCACTTT. This translates into CASNKGGAYNSPLHF.

The chain combines TRBV7-8 with TRBJ1-2; D gene uncertain. Trimming took off 0 bases at V and 3 bases at J, with 11 bases between the two ends. Per the germline V gene, CDR1 is SGHVS and CDR2 is FQNEAQ. The CDR3 is 15 residues long. The CDR3 DNA follows: TGTGCCAGCAGCTTAGCGCAAACGACTGACTATGGCTACACCTTC. Translating it yields CASSLAQTTDYGYTF.

The gene calls are TRBV6-2 or TRBV6-3 and TRBJ2-7; 7 bases are a match to TRBD1. Germline V CDR1 and CDR2: MNHEY, SVGEGT. The CDR3 runs 16 residues. V trimming: 6 bases; J trimming: 3 bases; junction bases outside the gene matches: 14. The CDR3 coding sequence is TGTGCCAGCAGCCCTTTTCCGGGACAGAGTAACTACGAGCAGTACTTC. Amino acid sequence: CASSPFPGQSNYEQYF.

For this clone: Its ends do not fully match the called genes, so a read error is possible. The chain combines TRBV12-3 or TRBV12-4 with TRBJ2-5; D might be TRBD2 (5 bases). The CDR3 loop spans 13 amino acids. The CDR3 here is CASSLARRETQYF. In nucleotides, the CDR3 is TGTGCCAGCAGTCTAGCACGGCGGGAGACCCAGTACTTC.

The CDR3 loop reads CAWSVSGGNTIYF. The CDR3 bases are TGTGCCTGGAGTGTTTCGGGTGGAAACACCATATATTTT. V and J are TRBV30 and TRBJ1-3; unclear D gene. Looked up from germline, CDR1 is GTSNPN and CDR2 is SVGIG (reference sequence). The V end was cut by 0 bases, the J end by 3 bases, with 6 bases between. CDR3 size: 13 residues.

This rearrangement joins TRBV28 to TRBJ1-4, with TRBD1 identical over 8 bases. Trimming took 6 bases from V and 5 from J; bases not matched to a gene: 8. This CDR3 is 15 amino acids long. Per germline, CDR1 MDHEN and CDR2 SYDVKM. CDR3 nucleotide sequence: TGTGCCAGCAGATTCCAGGGGGCTCTCAATGAAAAACTGTTTTTT. This translates into CASRFQGALNEKLFF.

The rearrangement joins TRBV6-2 or TRBV6-3 to TRBJ2-1, with 7 bases fitting TRBD1. The trim removed 6 bases at V and 6 bases at J, leaving 5 bases unmatched. The CDR3 sequence is 13 residues long. CDR1 and CDR2 from the germline V gene are MNHEY and SVGEGT. As DNA, the CDR3 is TGTGCCAGCAGCCGGGACAGCCTCAATGAGCAGTTCTTC. As protein: CASSRDSLNEQFF.

The chain recombines TRBV19 with TRBJ2-7; 11 bases line up with TRBD1. Germline loops: CDR1 LNHDA, CDR2 SQIVND (reference sequence). The CDR3 is 13 amino acids. V shed 5 bases, J shed 5 bases, and the junction held 2 bases outside the gene matches. CDR3 coding DNA: TGTGCCAGTAGTCAGGGACAGGGGGACGAGCAGTACTTC. Protein product: CASSQGQGDEQYF.

This clone has ten or more counts. This chain connects TRBV7-9 to TRBJ1-3, with TRBD1 matching over 7 bases. This CDR3 is 15 amino acids long. V dropped 5 bases and J dropped 4; count of bases not matched to a gene: 8. CDR1 is SEHNR, CDR2 FQNEAQ, per germline (reference sequence). CDR3 sequence (DNA): TGTGCCAGCAGCCCACACGCGGGACAGGGAAACACCATATATTTT. Amino acids: CASSPHAGQGNTIYF.

The DNA for the CDR3 is TGTGCCAGCAGCCACTTAGGGGGTGACGAGCAGTACTTC. As protein: CASSHLGGDEQYF. V and J are TRBV3-1 (or the pseudogene TRBV3-2) and TRBJ2-7; D is perhaps TRBD1 (6 bases). The CDR3 is 13 residues long. CDR1 and CDR2 (germline): LGHDT, YNNKEL (reference sequence). The V end was cut by 3 bases, the J end by 5 bases, with 11 bases between.

The CDR3 loop reads CASSYQQGLSTEAFF. The CDR3 DNA follows: TGTGCCAGCAGTTACCAACAGGGCCTTAGCACTGAAGCTTTCTTT. The chain carries TRBV27 and TRBJ1-1; TRBD1 might be the D (6 bases). Germline V gene lookup returns CDR1 MNHEY and CDR2 SMNVEV (reference sequence). V lost 4 bases and J 4 bases, leaving 16 bases between the germline ends. The CDR3 consists of 15 residues.

This chain uses TRBV21-1 with TRBJ2-1; TRBD1 is the table's D call, not checked against the DNA. TRBV21-1 is annotated as a pseudogene. The CDR3 contains 16 residues. The CDR3, as DNA: TGTGCCAGCACCGCGGACAGGGCATCTAACTACAATGAGCAGTTCTTC. Translated: CASTADRASNYNEQFF.